The entry below gives a single T cell receptor beta chain sequence along with its context. The data were taken from a study of blood T cell repertoires in COVID-19. Some clones are missing from TCRdb's copy, which holds only in-frame ones; the method was immunoSEQ multiplex PCR. In the table there are 350,000 to 400,000 clones, 70% to 90% of which are singletons. Which cohort a participant joined came from the clinical history participants gave. In germline, CDR1 is SNHLY, CDR2 FYNNEI. Trimming shortened V by 7 bases and J by 1 base, and 10 bases separated the two germline ends. CDR3 length: 13 amino acids.

The clonotype comes from a woman under 30 who had recovered from COVID-19. This chain joins TRBV2 and TRBJ2-5; D is undetermined. Sequences were obtained from PBMCs or T cells enriched from blood (not recorded which). In DNA, the CDR3 is TGTGCCAGCATTTCAGGAACCCAAGAGACCCAGTACTTC. Translating it yields CASISGTQETQYF.